This T cell receptor (beta chain) stems from a study of blood T cell repertoires in COVID-19. Overall study context: The United States, Italy and Spain provided the acute and convalescent COVID-19 samples. T cells, B-cell-depleted T cells, or PBMCs provided the cDNA or gDNA that served as material.

Deletions cut 6 bases from V and 3 bases from J, with 13 bases between. CDR3 length equals 14 residues. Germline CDR1 reads MNHEY; CDR2 reads SVGEGT. Data came from immunoSEQ multiplex PCR; TCRdb stores just in-frame clones and leaves some out. The table has roughly 200,000 clones, 87% seen once; the top ten hold 9.5% to 15%. This chain links TRBV6-2 or TRBV6-3 with TRBJ2-3; D is undetermined. The sample consisted of peripheral blood. The source is a woman aged 18-29 years who had recovered from COVID-19. The CDR3 DNA is TGTGCCAGCAGCTCCTTTGGCCCAACAGATACGCAGTATTTT. This gives the protein CASSSFGPTDTQYF.